This entry lists 24 T cell receptor beta chains sequenced from one sample in a study of metastatic and nonmetastatic thyroid tumors. Before thyroid surgery, none of the patients had received any treatment. Via MiXCR, TCRdb re-called the PCR reads. This table holds about 42,000 clones, roughly an eighth found once. The sample taken for sequencing was blood. All receptors derive from a male donor with papillary thyroid cancer or a benign thyroid nodule (not recorded which). Some clones in this sample may be carry-over from other donors' samples.

This clone was counted ten times or more. The chain combines TRBV19 with TRBJ2-2; 13 positions agree with TRBD2. Trimming removed 2 bases from V and 5 bases from J; junction bases left unmatched: 5. The V gene's germline CDR1 is LNHDA and CDR2 SQIVND (reference sequence). This CDR3 is 17 amino acids long. The CDR3 DNA sequence: TGTGCCAGTAGTATAAGGACTAGCGGGAGTCGAACCGGGGAGCTGTTTTTT. Amino acids: CASSIRTSGSRTGELFF.

The chain has TRBV28 and TRBJ2-5, with a tentative D call TRBD1 (6 bases). V dropped 5 bases and J dropped 5 bases, with 12 bases sitting between them. CDR1 is MDHEN and CDR2 is SYDVKM in the germline V gene. The CDR3 runs 13 residues. The CDR3 here is CASSHRVTETQYF. In DNA, the CDR3 is TGTGCCAGCAGTCACAGGGTAACGGAGACCCAGTACTTC.

At least ten counts were recorded for this clone. The chain joins TRBV6-1 to TRBJ2-3; 10 nucleotides line up with TRBD2. V dropped 3 bases and J dropped 2; count of bases not matched to a gene: 5. CDR3 length: 16 residues. CDR1 and CDR2 from the germline V gene are MNHNS and SASEGT. The CDR3 DNA follows: TGTGCCAGCAGTGACGGAGCGGGAGGGGTCACAGATACGCAGTATTTT. Protein: CASSDGAGGVTDTQYF.

A note on this clone: A much larger clonotype is one base distant, so this may be a read error. The chain links TRBV5-5 to TRBJ2-7; either TRBD1 or TRBD2 may fit D (5 bases each). Germline assignment: CDR1 SGHKS and CDR2 YYEKEE (reference sequence). V shed 8 bases and J shed 6 bases, with 15 bases lying between them. This CDR3 spans 12 amino acids. CDR3 sequence: CASRIVGTEQYF. CDR3 DNA sequence: TGTGCCAGTCGAATCGTGGGGACCGAGCAGTACTTC.

This clone was seen repeatedly, ten times or more. CDR3 region: CACTSRTSGTVAYEQYF. CDR3 DNA sequence: TGTGCCTGTACGTCCCGGACTAGCGGGACGGTGGCGTACGAGCAGTACTTC. The rearrangement links TRBV30 to TRBJ2-7, with 12 bases lining up with TRBD2. CDR3 length equals 17 residues. Germline CDR1 GTSNPN, CDR2 SVGIG (reference sequence). J lost 4 bases, V lost 6 bases, and 16 bases had no gene match.

This clone was detected ten times or more. This rearrangement joins TRBV20-1 to TRBJ1-3; possibly TRBD1 for D (5 bases). The V gene lost 2 bases and the J gene lost 0 bases, with 14 bases spanning the gap. Germline V gene data show CDR1 as DFQATT and CDR2 as SNEGSKA (reference sequence). The CDR3 consists of 16 residues. CDR3 DNA: TGCAGTGCTAGAAAAAAGACAGACAGCTCTGGAAACACCATATATTTT. Its protein is CSARKKTDSSGNTIYF.

This clone has more than one count but fewer than ten. CDR3 coding DNA: TGTGCCAGCAGCCTAACAAATGTGAACACTGAAGCTTTCTTT. Translation gives CASSLTNVNTEAFF. The chain uses TRBV3-1 and TRBJ1-1; D is undetermined. Trimming took off 4 bases at V and 0 bases at J, with 9 bases between the two ends. CDR3 length: 14 amino acids. Germline CDR1 reads LGHDT; CDR2 reads YNNKEL (reference sequence).

This clone is judged medium-sized. This sequence joins TRBV6-1 and TRBJ2-7; D is undetermined. The CDR3 runs to 16 residues. The V gene lost 5 bases and the J gene lost 3 bases, with 20 bases spanning the gap. Per the germline V gene, CDR1 is MNHNS and CDR2 is SASEGT. CDR3 nucleotides: TGTGCCAGCAGTTTCCATCCCCCCGGCGCCTACTACGAGCAGTACTTC. This encodes CASSFHPPGAYYEQYF.

This clone was seen many times. The V and J genes are TRBV28 and TRBJ1-2, with D perhaps TRBD1 (6 bases). The germline V gene encodes CDR1 MDHEN and CDR2 SYDVKM. The CDR3 length is 16 residues. Trimming stripped 4 bases from V and 0 bases from J, with 15 bases between. The CDR3 region is CASSSYGTPANYGYTF. CDR3 nucleotides: TGTGCCAGCAGTTCGTACGGGACACCAGCTAACTATGGCTACACCTTC.

Comment on this clone: With a much larger clone just one base away, this may be a read error. The chain couples TRBV5-6 to TRBJ2-7; D is unclear. The CDR3 runs to 17 residues. The germline V gene has CDR1 SGHDT and CDR2 YYEEEE. Trimming stripped 0 bases from V and 4 bases from J, with 20 bases between. Here the CDR3 DNA reads TGTGCCAGCAGCTTGGGGGTGGCGAGACATTATCTTTACGAGCAGTACTTC. Translating it yields CASSLGVARHYLYEQYF.

This clone was detected many times. This sequence joins TRBV7-3 and TRBJ2-1; no reliable D call. The V and J ends lost 5 bases and 5 bases respectively, with 7 bases between them. Germline V gene lookup returns CDR1 SGHTA and CDR2 FQGTGA. The length of the CDR3 is 12 residues. CDR3 in amino acids: CASSGYNNEQFF. In nucleotides, the CDR3 is TGTGCCAGCAGCGGCTATAACAATGAGCAGTTCTTC.

This clone was observed many times. This CDR3 is CASSLGQGAREQYF. The CDR3 DNA reads TGTGCCAGCAGCTTAGGACAGGGAGCAAGGGAGCAGTACTTC. This sequence joins TRBV11-2 and TRBJ2-7; 7 positions agree with TRBD1. The CDR3 contains 14 residues. Germline V gene lookup returns CDR1 SGHAT and CDR2 FQNNGV. Trimming at V came to 1 base and at J to 7 bases, leaving 7 bases not matched to a gene. The full variable domain, with the rest looked up from reference TRBV11-2 and TRBJ2-7, is EAGVAQSPRYKIIEKRQSVAFWCNPISGHATLYWYQQILGQGPKLLIQFQNNGVVDDSQLPKDRFSAERLKGVDSTLKIQPAKLEDSAVYLCASSLGQGAREQYFGPGTRLTVT.

This clone has just a few counts. Because it lacks the conserved phenylalanine or tryptophan at the end, this CDR3 is likely a read error. This chain joins TRBV27 and TRBJ1-2, with D unresolved. CDR3 length equals 10 residues. In germline, CDR1 is MNHEY, CDR2 SMNVEV (reference sequence). V was trimmed by 6 bases and J by 9 bases, leaving 8 bases between them. The CDR3 sequence is CASRAGRYTV. CDR3 nucleotide sequence: TGTGCCAGCAGGGCAGGTCGCTACACCGTC.

There are many counts of this clone. The J gene is TRBJ2-3, the V gene TRBV20-1; no definite D call. The CDR3 is made up of 13 amino acids. The germline CDR1 and CDR2 sequences are DFQATT and SNEGSKA (reference sequence). Trimming removed 2 bases from V and 4 bases from J, with 10 bases in between. In DNA form, the CDR3 reads TGCAGTGCTAGAAGAATTATCTCAGATACGCAGTATTTT. This codes for CSARRIISDTQYF.

The chain uses TRBV20-1 and TRBJ2-2, with a possible D match to TRBD1 (5 bases). Germline CDR1 is DFQATT and CDR2 is SNEGSKA (reference sequence). Trimming cost V 1 base and J 6 bases, with 6 bases left between them. This CDR3 is 12 amino acids long. This CDR3 is CSARAGPGELFF. CDR3 nucleotides: TGCAGTGCTAGAGCAGGGCCCGGGGAGCTGTTTTTT.

This clone was observed at least ten times. The chain combines TRBV20-1 with TRBJ2-2; 11 nucleotides match TRBD1. V lost 5 bases, J lost 11 bases, and 7 bases stayed unmatched. The CDR3 covers 13 residues. Germline assignment: CDR1 DFQATT and CDR2 SNEGSKA (reference sequence). CDR3 residues: CSAARTGGKELFF. The CDR3 nucleotides are TGCAGTGCTGCCCGGACAGGGGGCAAAGAGCTGTTTTTT.

There are many counts of this clone. At one end the junction does not follow the germline gene, possibly because of a read error. The J gene is TRBJ2-3, the V gene TRBV5-1, with 10 positions matching TRBD2. The CDR3 loop spans 15 amino acids. CDR1 and CDR2 (germline): SGHRS, YFSETQ. This CDR3 is CASKNLAGATDMQYF. The CDR3 nucleotides are TGCGCCAGCAAAAATCTAGCGGGAGCAACAGATATGCAGTATTTT.

This clone was seen ten or more times. CDR3 region: CASSQGQGGGTQYF. CDR3 bases: TGTGCCAGCAGCCAAGGGCAGGGGGGGGGGACCCAGTACTTC. The V gene is TRBV6-1, the J gene TRBJ2-5; tentatively, D is TRBD1 or TRBD2 (7 bases each). The CDR3 sequence is 14 residues long. V gave up 6 bases and J gave up 7 bases, with 18 bases separating them. Germline lookup yields CDR1 MNHNS and CDR2 SASEGT.

This clone was counted between two and nine times. Given a much more abundant clone one base away, this may be a read error. Other DNA sequences from this sample encode an identical CDR3 as well. V is TRBV15 and J is TRBJ1-3, with D unclear. Germline-derived CDR1 and CDR2 are LNHNV and YYDKDF (reference sequence). This CDR3 is built from 15 residues. With 1 base removed from V and 0 bases from J, the gap between germline ends came to 7 bases. CDR3 DNA sequence: TGTGCCACCAGCAGAGGGCACAACTCTGGAAACACCATATATTTT. Amino acids: CATSRGHNSGNTIYF.

This clone was picked up many times. The chain uses TRBV7-9 and TRBJ2-1; 8 nucleotides line up with TRBD2. The CDR3 is 13 residues long. Germline assignment: CDR1 SEHNR and CDR2 FQNEAQ (reference sequence). Unmatched junction bases numbered 5, after V lost 3 bases and J lost 10 bases. DNA of the CDR3: TGTGCCAGCAGCTTTACTAGCGGCCGAGAGCAGTTCTTC. It encodes CASSFTSGREQFF. The complete variable domain, with remaining parts taken from reference TRBV7-9 and TRBJ2-1, reads DTGVSQNPRHKITKRGQNVTFRCDPISEHNRLYWYRQTLGQGPEFLTYFQNEAQLEKSRLLSDRFSAERPKGSFSTLEIQRTEQGDSAMYLCASSFTSGREQFFGPGTRLTVL.

This clone was seen a few times. The genes are TRBV20-1 and TRBJ2-1; D call uncertain. The length of the CDR3 is 14 residues. CDR1 is DFQATT, CDR2 SNEGSKA, per germline (reference sequence). Here the CDR3 reads CSALTGGSNNEQFF. In DNA form, the CDR3 reads TGCAGCGCCCTGACTGGCGGATCGAACAATGAGCAGTTCTTC.

The sample holds many counts of this clone. The V call is TRBV28, the J call TRBJ1-1; D uncertain. The CDR3 is 13 amino acids. V was clipped by 2 bases and J by 2 bases, with 6 bases between them. The germline CDR1 and CDR2 sequences are MDHEN and SYDVKM. CDR3 sequence: CASSLPYNTEAFF. In DNA form, the CDR3 reads TGTGCCAGCAGTTTACCTTATAACACTGAAGCTTTCTTT. The variable domain in full, completed from reference TRBV28 and TRBJ1-1, reads DVKVTQSSRYLVKRTGEKVFLECVQDMDHENMFWYRQDPGLGLRLIYFSYDVKMKEKGDIPEGYSVSREKKERFSLILESASTNQTSMYLCASSLPYNTEAFFGQGTRLTVV.

This clone was seen repeatedly, ten times or more. This rearrangement joins TRBV28 to TRBJ2-1; 13 positions agree with TRBD2. V lost 4 bases and J lost 9; bases outside the gene matches: 6. CDR1 is MDHEN and CDR2 is SYDVKM in the germline V gene. This CDR3 region has 15 residues. CDR3 protein: CASSSRTSGSSEQFF. DNA of the CDR3: TGTGCCAGCAGTTCCCGGACTAGCGGGAGTAGTGAGCAGTTCTTC.

This clone was recorded at least ten times. V usage is TRBV2 and J usage is TRBJ1-4; TRBD1 might be the D (6 bases). Germline CDR1 and CDR2: SNHLY and FYNNEI. Deletions cut 5 bases from V and 4 bases from J, with 11 bases between. The CDR3 is made up of 14 amino acids. The CDR3 DNA reads TGTGCCAGCAGTCTACAGGGATTTAATGAAAAACTGTTTTTT. It specifies CASSLQGFNEKLFF.